This entry describes one T cell receptor (beta chain). What it binds is unknown. This sample was taken from a study of radiation and T cells in renal cell carcinoma. Overall study: Nephrectomy followed 15 Gy stereotactic body radiation by 4 weeks.

This sample's time point: blood 2 weeks post-SBRT. This sample's treatment: 15 Gy SBRT to primary tumor, nephrectomy 4 weeks later. The CDR3 runs to 12 residues. The germline gives CDR1 LNHNV, CDR2 YYDKDF (reference sequence). V shed 0 bases and J 9 bases; nucleotides not matched to a gene: 2. Using immunoSEQ multiplex PCR, the repertoire was profiled, and TCRdb retains in-frame clones only, with some absent. The sample comprises 25,000 to 30,000 clones, roughly 80% of which are singletons, and approximately 31% rests with the top ten. Study results and caveats: Pretreatment tumor biopsies were lacking, so baseline clonotypes are unknown. Top tumor clonotypes rose in blood 2 weeks post-radiation, then contracted.

This sequence was found in a man aged 55 to 69 with renal cell carcinoma. The chain carries TRBV15 and TRBJ2-7; TRBD1 aligns across 7 bases. The material was blood, obtained from a patient whose treatment included radiotherapy and nephrectomy. CDR3 nucleotide sequence: TGTGCCACCAGCAGAGATAGACAGGGGCAGTACTTC. It codes for CATSRDRQGQYF.